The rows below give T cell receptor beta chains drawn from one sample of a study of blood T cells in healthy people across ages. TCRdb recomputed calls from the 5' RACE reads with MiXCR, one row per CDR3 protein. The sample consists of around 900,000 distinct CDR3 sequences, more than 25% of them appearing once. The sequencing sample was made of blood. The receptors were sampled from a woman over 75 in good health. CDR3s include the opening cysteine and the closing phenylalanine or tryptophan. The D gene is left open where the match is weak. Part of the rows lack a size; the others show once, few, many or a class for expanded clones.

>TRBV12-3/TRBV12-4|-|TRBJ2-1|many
TGTGCCAGCAGTCTCCTGGAGGGGGCCAATGAGCAGTTCTTC
CASSLLEGANEQFF
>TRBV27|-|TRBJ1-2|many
TGTGCCAGCAGCCCCTCTCGGGACGGAGCTAACTATGGCTACACCTTC
CASSPSRDGANYGYTF
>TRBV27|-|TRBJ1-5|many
TGTGCCAGCAGTTTCCTCAATCAGCCCCAGCATTTT
CASSFLNQPQHF
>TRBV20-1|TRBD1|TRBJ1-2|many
TGCAGTGATCTCAGGGGGCCCGATGGCTACACCTTC
CSDLRGPDGYTF
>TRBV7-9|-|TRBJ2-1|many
TGTGCCAGCAGCTTAGATAACTCCTACAATGAGCAGTTCTTC
CASSLDNSYNEQFF
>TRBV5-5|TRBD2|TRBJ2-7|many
TGTGCCAGCAGCCGACCTCGCGGGAGCGAGCAGTACTTC
CASSRPRGSEQYF
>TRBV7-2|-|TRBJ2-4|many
TGTGCCAGCAGCTTAAGAACAGGGCAAAACATTCAGTACTTC
CASSLRTGQNIQYF
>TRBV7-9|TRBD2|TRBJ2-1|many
TGTGCCAGCAGACCTCTAGCGGGGGGGCCTTATGAGCAGTTCTTC
CASRPLAGGPYEQFF
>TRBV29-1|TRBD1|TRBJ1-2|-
TGCAGCGCCGACTCCGACAGGGGTTATGGCTACACCTTC
CSADSDRGYGYTF
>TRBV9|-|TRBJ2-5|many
TGTGCCAGCAGCGTACGTAGTTCGGAGACCCAGTACTTC
CASSVRSSETQYF
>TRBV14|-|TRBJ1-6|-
TGTGCCAGCAGCCAAGCAGGGGTGGCTTATTCACCCCTCCACTTT
CASSQAGVAYSPLHF
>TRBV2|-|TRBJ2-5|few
TGTGCCAGCAGTGAGGCGTTAGGGCGGGGCCAAGAGACCCAGTACTTC
CASSEALGRGQETQYF
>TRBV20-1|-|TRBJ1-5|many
TGCAGTGCTGGGGGGAGGGCAGGCAATCAGCCCCAGCATTTT
CSAGGRAGNQPQHF
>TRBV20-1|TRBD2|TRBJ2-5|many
TGCAGTGAAAAGGCACCGGGAGGGGAGACCCAGTACTTC
CSEKAPGGETQYF
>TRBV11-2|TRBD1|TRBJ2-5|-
TGTGCCAGCGGGACAGGGGGAACCCAGTACTTC
CASGTGGTQYF
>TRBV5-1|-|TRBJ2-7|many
TGCGCCAGCAGCTTGGCCGCCGGGGGCACCTACGAGCAGTACTTC
CASSLAAGGTYEQYF
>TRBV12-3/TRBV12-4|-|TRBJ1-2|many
TGTGCCAGCAGTTTAGGGGACCAAGGAGGCTACACCTTC
CASSLGDQGGYTF
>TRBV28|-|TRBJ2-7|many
TGTGCCAGCAGTTCATCTGGGCGGTACGAGCAGTACTTC
CASSSSGRYEQYF
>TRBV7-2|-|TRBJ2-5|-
TGTGCCAGCAGCTTAGCCAGAAAGGCAGCTTCTGAGACCCAGTACTTC
CASSLARKAASETQYF
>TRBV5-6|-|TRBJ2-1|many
TGTGCCAGCAGCTTGTACGTAGGCGGCAATGAGCAGTTCTTC
CASSLYVGGNEQFF
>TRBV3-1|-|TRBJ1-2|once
TGTGCCAGCAGCCATCCCCGTTGTAGGGGCGCCTATGGCTACACCTTC
CASSHPRCRGAYGYTF
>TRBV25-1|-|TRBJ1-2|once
TGTGCCAGCAGTGTTTCCCGGACCTTCATCGGCTCTGGCTACACCTTC
CASSVSRTFIGSGYTF
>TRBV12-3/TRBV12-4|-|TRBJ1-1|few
TGTGCCAGCACCTTCCTGGGACGGATGAACACTGAAGCTTTCTTT
CASTFLGRMNTEAFF
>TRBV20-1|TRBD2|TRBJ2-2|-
TGCAGTGCTAGCCGGGGGGTGAACACCGGGGAGCTGTTTTTT
CSASRGVNTGELFF
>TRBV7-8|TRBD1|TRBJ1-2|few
TGTGCCAGCAGCTTAGGACCAGGGGGCTTGTACTATGGCTACACCTTC
CASSLGPGGLYYGYTF
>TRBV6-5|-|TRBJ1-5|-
TGTGCCAGCAGTTGGACGAAGGATCAGCCCCAGCATTTT
CASSWTKDQPQHF
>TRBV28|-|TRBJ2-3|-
TGTGCCAGCAGTTTAGGGGCAACCAAAGATACGCAGTATTTT
CASSLGATKDTQYF
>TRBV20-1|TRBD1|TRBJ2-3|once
TGCAGTGCTAGAACGACAGGGTTCACAGATACGCAGTATTTT
CSARTTGFTDTQYF
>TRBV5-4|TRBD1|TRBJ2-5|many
TGTGCCAGCAGCCACAGGGGACAGGACAGGAGGGCCCAGTACTTC
CASSHRGQDRRAQYF
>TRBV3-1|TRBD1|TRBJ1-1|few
TGTGCCAGCAGCCACGCAGACAGGGTCACTGAAGCTTTCTTT
CASSHADRVTEAFF
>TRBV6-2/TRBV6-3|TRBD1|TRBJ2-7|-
TGTGCCAGCAGGGAGCAGGGGGAGAGGGAGCAGTACTTC
CASREQGEREQYF
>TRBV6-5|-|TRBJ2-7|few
TGTGCCAGCAGACGTACAGCTACCTACGAGCAGTACTTC
CASRRTATYEQYF
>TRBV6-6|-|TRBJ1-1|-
TGTGCCAGCAGTTACCAGGACAGGAACACTGAAGCTTTCTTT
CASSYQDRNTEAFF
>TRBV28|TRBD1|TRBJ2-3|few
TGTGCCAGCAGTGGGACAGCTAACATAGATACGCAGTATTTT
CASSGTANIDTQYF
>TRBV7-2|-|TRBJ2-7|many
TGTGCCAGCAGCCCGACGGGGAGCTCCTACGAGCAGTACTTC
CASSPTGSSYEQYF
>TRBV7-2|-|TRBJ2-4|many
TGTGCCAGCAGCCCCTGGGGGGTCCTAGCCAAAAACATTCAGTACTTC
CASSPWGVLAKNIQYF
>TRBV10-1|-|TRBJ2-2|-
TGCGCCAGCAGTGACTATGGGGCCAAAACCGGGGAGCTGTTTTTT
CASSDYGAKTGELFF
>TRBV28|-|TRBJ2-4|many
TGTGCCAGCAGATACACAGTGGCCAAAAACATTCAGTACTTC
CASRYTVAKNIQYF
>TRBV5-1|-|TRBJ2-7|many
TGCGCCAGCAGCCCGTCGACAGGCGCCTGGGGGACAACAAACTACGAGCAGTACTTC
CASSPSTGAWGTTNYEQYF
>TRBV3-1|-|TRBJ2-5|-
TGTGCCAGCAGCCAAGATGCAGGCGGGCACGGGACCCAGTACTTC
CASSQDAGGHGTQYF
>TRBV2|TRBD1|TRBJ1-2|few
TGTGCCAGCATCATGAGAGGGGGCGCCTATGGCTACACCTTC
CASIMRGGAYGYTF
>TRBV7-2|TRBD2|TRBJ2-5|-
TGTGCCAGCAGCCCTATGCTAGCGGGAGCAGTGGAGACCCAGTACTTC
CASSPMLAGAVETQYF
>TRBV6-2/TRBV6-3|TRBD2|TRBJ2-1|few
TGTGCCGGCAGTTACCAGGGCGGGGGGGCCACTGAGCAGTTCTTC
CAGSYQGGGATEQFF
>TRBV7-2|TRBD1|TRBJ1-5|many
TGTGCCAGCAGCAGGGACAGGCAGGAGCCCCAGCATTTT
CASSRDRQEPQHF
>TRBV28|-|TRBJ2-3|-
TGTGCCAGCAGTTCTCCTTACAAACTTTTTGGTACAGATACGCGGTATTTT
CASSSPYKLFGTDTRYF
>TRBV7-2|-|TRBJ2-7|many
TGTGCCAGCAGCCTCACCTTATACAGGGTTGGTTCCTACGAGCAGTACTTC
CASSLTLYRVGSYEQYF
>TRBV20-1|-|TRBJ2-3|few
TGCAGTGCTAGAGATCACGGGAACACAGATACGCAGTATTTT
CSARDHGNTDTQYF
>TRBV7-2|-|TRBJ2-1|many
TGTGCCAGCAGCTTGGATTGGGCGCTTCACTACAATGAGCAGTTCTTC
CASSLDWALHYNEQFF
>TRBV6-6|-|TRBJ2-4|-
TGTGCCAGCAGTTACCCCGGGAGAGCCAAAAACATTCAGTACTTC
CASSYPGRAKNIQYF
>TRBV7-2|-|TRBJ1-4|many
TGTGCCAGCAGCATGACAGCGAGAAATGAAAAACTGTTTTTT
CASSMTARNEKLFF
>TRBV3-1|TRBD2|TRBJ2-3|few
TGTGCCAGCAGCCAAATAGCGGGGGGATTCACAGATACGCAGTATTTT
CASSQIAGGFTDTQYF
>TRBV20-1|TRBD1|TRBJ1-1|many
TGCAGTGCTAACTACAGGGGACCGAACACTGAAGCTTTCTTT
CSANYRGPNTEAFF